Listed here are 29 T cell receptor beta chains from one sample, sequenced in a study of OX40 agonist ivuxolimab in advanced cancers. The repertoire was sequenced with immunoSEQ multiplex PCR; TCRdb's copy has only in-frame clones and lacks some. This sample yields 95,000 or so clones, of which about 91% are seen a single time; 0.4% to 0.55% belongs to the top ten. The source material was CD4+ or CD8+ T cells sorted from blood, sampled in a trial of the OX40 agonist ivuxolimab. The receptors derive from an adult with an advanced solid tumor such as melanoma, head and neck, liver or kidney cancer.

The chain employs TRBV9 and TRBJ2-3; D gene unclear. The CDR3 totals 12 residues. V lost 0 bases and J lost 6, with 5 bases in between. The germline gives CDR1 SGDLS, CDR2 YYNGEE. DNA for the CDR3: TGTGCCAGCAGCGTAGAATGGGATACGCAGTATTTT. This codes for CASSVEWDTQYF.

The rearrangement uses TRBV18 and TRBJ2-3, with D unclear. The length of the CDR3 is 14 residues. CDR1 is KGHSH and CDR2 is LQKENI in the germline V gene. Trimming took off 2 bases at V and 2 bases at J, with 8 bases between the two ends. The CDR3 DNA is TGTGCCAGCTCACCAGTGAGCGACACAGATACGCAGTATTTT. Translation gives CASSPVSDTDTQYF.

This clone was found once. This chain connects TRBV6-5 to TRBJ2-7; 12 nucleotides line up with TRBD2. Germline assignment: CDR1 MNHEY and CDR2 SVGAGI. The CDR3 runs to 14 residues. The V segment lost 8 bases and the J segment 0 bases; nucleotides outside the gene matches: 2. In DNA form, the CDR3 reads TGTGCCAGCCTAGCGGGAGGGAGCTCCTACGAGCAGTACTTC. Protein: CASLAGGSSYEQYF.

The J gene is TRBJ2-3, the V gene TRBV13, with no clear D. CDR3 length: 14 residues. The germline V gene encodes CDR1 PRHDT and CDR2 FYEKMQ (reference sequence). V was trimmed by 3 bases and J by 2 bases, leaving 9 bases between them. CDR3 amino acids: CASSFLGNTDTQYF. The DNA for the CDR3 is TGTGCCAGCAGCTTTCTGGGTAACACAGATACGCAGTATTTT.

The V gene is TRBV5-6, the J gene TRBJ1-1; the match to TRBD1 covers 8 bases. Germline V CDR1 and CDR2: SGHDT, YYEEEE. This CDR3 contains 14 residues. J gave up 4 bases and V 9 bases, and 11 bases lay outside the gene matches. CDR3 bases: TGTGCCACTGGACAGGGCGGTTTGGTCACTGAAGCTTTCTTT. It encodes CATGQGGLVTEAFF.

This chain uses TRBV19 with TRBJ1-6; a weak D match, TRBD1 (5 bases). CDR1 and CDR2 from the germline V gene are LNHDA and SQIVND (reference sequence). CDR3 size: 14 residues. V dropped 5 bases and J dropped 8 bases, with 13 bases sitting between them. The CDR3 DNA sequence: TGTGCCAGTAGTCCCACGGGACGAGATTCACCCCTCCACTTT. Protein sequence: CASSPTGRDSPLHF. Full variable domain (remainder filled in from reference TRBV19 and TRBJ1-6): DGGITQSPKYLFRKEGQNVTLSCEQNLNHDAMYWYRQDPGQGLRLIYYSQIVNDFQKGDIAEGYSVSREKKESFPLTVTSAQKNPTAFYLCASSPTGRDSPLHFGNGTRLTVT.

In its sample, this clone was seen once. The genes are TRBV7-3 and TRBJ2-3; D is perhaps TRBD2 (7 bases). The V end lost 5 bases, the J end lost 3 bases, and 12 bases lay between the germline ends. The V gene's germline CDR1 is SGHTA and CDR2 FQGTGA. CDR3 length: 14 residues. The CDR3 reads CASSPGGLTDTQYF. CDR3 nucleotide sequence: TGTGCCAGCAGCCCGGGGGGCCTAACAGATACGCAGTATTTT.

The chain joins TRBV29-1 to TRBJ1-5; no clear D. This CDR3 region has 12 residues. The V and J ends lost 7 bases and 9 bases respectively, with 16 bases between them. CDR1 is SQVTM, CDR2 ANQGSEA, per germline. The CDR3 DNA is TGCAGCGCCAAGGAGCCCACGGGGCCCCAGCATTTT. This translates into CSAKEPTGPQHF. Full variable domain (remainder filled in from reference TRBV29-1 and TRBJ1-5): SAVISQKPSRDICQRGTSLTIQCQVDSQVTMMFWYRQQPGQSLTLIATANQGSEATYESGFVIDKFPISRPNLTFSTLTVSNMSPEDSSIYLCSAKEPTGPQHFGDGTRLSIL.

The chain recombines TRBV2 with TRBJ2-3; 11 bases map to TRBD2. V was clipped by 6 bases and J by 5 bases; unmatched bases: 7. The CDR3 runs 15 residues. Germline CDR1 is SNHLY and CDR2 is FYNNEI. CDR3 loop: CASRIAGGPIDTQYF. The CDR3 DNA follows: TGTGCCAGCAGGATAGCGGGGGGGCCGATAGATACGCAGTATTTT. The whole variable domain, remainder taken from reference TRBV2 and TRBJ2-3, is EPEVTQTPSHQVTQMGQEVILRCVPISNHLYFYWYRQILGQKVEFLVSFYNNEISEKSEIFDDQFSVERPDGSNFTLKIRSTKLEDSAMYFCASRIAGGPIDTQYFGPGTRLTVL.

V gene TRBV19 combines with J gene TRBJ1-1; D not resolved. The germline gives CDR1 LNHDA, CDR2 SQIVND (reference sequence). The V end was cut by 1 base, the J end by 0 bases, with 9 bases between. This CDR3 comprises 15 residues. The CDR3 nucleotides read TGTGCCAGTAGTATAGGTGGCACAATGAACACTGAAGCTTTCTTT. It specifies CASSIGGTMNTEAFF.

The rearrangement joins TRBV14 to TRBJ2-7; perhaps TRBD1 as D (6 bases). The CDR3 consists of 15 residues. Germline CDR1 is SGHDN and CDR2 is FVKESK. The V end was cut by 1 base, the J end by 6 bases, with 16 bases between. This CDR3 is CASSQATGNPPEQYF. CDR3 DNA sequence: TGTGCCAGCAGCCAAGCTACAGGGAATCCCCCCGAGCAGTACTTC.

This chain joins TRBV13 and TRBJ1-3; a weak D match, TRBD1 (6 bases). Trimming cost V 2 bases and J 4 bases, with 12 bases left between them. The length of the CDR3 is 15 residues. The germline CDR1 and CDR2 sequences are PRHDT and FYEKMQ (reference sequence). The CDR3 sequence: CASSLKQGGGNTIYF. The CDR3 bases are TGTGCCAGCAGCTTAAAACAGGGTGGCGGAAACACCATATATTTT.

This chain connects TRBV30 to TRBJ2-7; D is undetermined. V was cut by 2 bases and J by 6 bases, with 17 bases left in between. CDR3 length: 14 residues. Looked up from germline, CDR1 is GTSNPN and CDR2 is SVGIG (reference sequence). CDR3 sequence: CAWSLGSALLEQYF. Written as DNA, the CDR3 is TGTGCCTGGAGTTTGGGCTCGGCACTACTCGAGCAGTACTTC.

The chain has TRBV6-1 and TRBJ2-7; D unresolved. The germline CDR1 and CDR2 sequences are MNHNS and SASEGT. CDR3 length equals 12 residues. Trimming took 5 bases from V and 3 from J, leaving 8 bases between them. In nucleotides, the CDR3 is TGTGCCAGCAGTTTCACAGACTACGAGCAGTACTTC. It specifies CASSFTDYEQYF.

The chain joins TRBV6-4 to TRBJ1-1; D uncertain. CDR1 is MRHNA, CDR2 SNTAGT, per germline. Trimming shortened V by 8 bases and J by 6 bases, and 19 bases separated the two germline ends. This CDR3 region has 14 residues. CDR3 amino acids: CASRLEEGRPEAFF. CDR3 sequence (DNA): TGTGCCAGCCGGCTAGAGGAAGGAAGACCTGAAGCTTTCTTT.

This chain connects TRBV14 to TRBJ2-7, with 7 bases lining up with TRBD1. The germline CDR1 and CDR2 sequences are SGHDN and FVKESK. This CDR3 spans 15 amino acids. The V segment lost 3 bases and the J segment 3 bases; nucleotides outside the gene matches: 8. CDR3 nucleotides: TGTGCCAGCAGCCATAGGGGGACAGCGATCTACGAGCAGTACTTC. Amino acid sequence: CASSHRGTAIYEQYF. Looking up the rest from reference TRBV14 and TRBJ2-7 gives the full variable domain: EAGVTQFPSHSVIEKGQTVTLRCDPISGHDNLYWYRRVMGKEIKFLLHFVKESKQDESGMPNNRFLAERTGGTYSTLKVQPAELEDSGVYFCASSHRGTAIYEQYFGPGTRLTVT.

CDR3 in DNA: TGCGCCAGCAGCTTGGACGGAATTAATGAAAAACTGTTTTTT. Encoded protein: CASSLDGINEKLFF. The chain couples TRBV5-1 to TRBJ1-4; D gene uncertain. V dropped 0 bases and J dropped 4 bases, with 7 bases sitting between them. The CDR3 spans 14 residues. CDR1 is SGHRS, CDR2 YFSETQ, per germline.

V usage is TRBV6-1 and J usage is TRBJ1-1, with TRBD1 as a possible D gene (6 bases). Germline V gene sequence: CDR1 MNHNS, CDR2 SASEGT. The CDR3 length is 13 residues. V was cut by 6 bases and J by 0 bases, with 8 bases left in between. The CDR3 region is CASRDRLNTEAFF. The CDR3 nucleotides read TGTGCCAGCAGGGACAGACTGAACACTGAAGCTTTCTTT.

The chain employs TRBV7-3 and TRBJ2-6, with 7 nucleotides matching TRBD2. This CDR3 is 17 amino acids long. The V gene end was trimmed by 1 base and the J gene end by 0 bases; junction bases not matched to a gene: 3. Germline CDR1 reads SGHTA; CDR2 reads FQGTGA. DNA of the CDR3: TGTGCCAGCAGCTTAAGGCTAGCGGACTCTGGGGCCAACGTCCTGACTTTC. This gives the protein CASSLRLADSGANVLTF.

The CDR3 here is CSATPQGTGELFF. The CDR3, as DNA: TGCAGCGCCACGCCCCAGGGAACCGGGGAGCTGTTTTTT. The chain has TRBV29-1 and TRBJ2-2, with a tentative D call TRBD1 (5 bases). Germline V gene lookup returns CDR1 SQVTM and CDR2 ANQGSEA. Trimming stripped 7 bases from V and 5 bases from J, with 14 bases between. This CDR3 has 13 residues.

This clone was seen a single time. V usage is TRBV6-5 and J usage is TRBJ2-6; D remains ambiguous. V was cut by 4 bases and J by 4 bases, with 2 bases left in between. This CDR3 is built from 12 residues. Looked up from germline, CDR1 is MNHEY and CDR2 is SVGAGI. The CDR3 loop reads CASSSGANVLTF. The CDR3 region has the DNA TGTGCCAGCAGTTCGGGGGCCAACGTCCTGACTTTC.

The rearrangement joins TRBV7-8 to TRBJ1-6, with TRBD1 matching 8 bases. V lost 6 bases to trimming and J lost 9 bases; unmatched junction nucleotides: 7. The germline V gene has CDR1 SGHVS and CDR2 FQNEAQ. This CDR3 comprises 14 residues. The CDR3 DNA follows: TGTGCCAGCAGTCAGGGGGCCGATTCTTCACCCCTCCACTTT. Its protein product is CASSQGADSSPLHF. The full variable domain, rest sourced from reference TRBV7-8 and TRBJ1-6, is GAGVSQSPRYKVAKRGQDVALRCDPISGHVSLFWYQQALGQGPEFLTYFQNEAQLDKSGLPSDRFFAERPEGSVSTLKIQRTQQEDSAVYLCASSQGADSSPLHFGNGTRLTVT.

The chain employs TRBV9 and TRBJ2-2; 7 bases agree with TRBD1. In germline, CDR1 is SGDLS, CDR2 YYNGEE. Unmatched junction bases numbered 8, after V lost 0 bases and J lost 3 bases. The CDR3 extends over 17 amino acids. CDR3 nucleotides: TGTGCCAGCAGCGTAGTAGGGGGCGGGTCGGACACCGGGGAGCTGTTTTTT. Protein: CASSVVGGGSDTGELFF.

This sequence joins TRBV5-1 and TRBJ1-1; 7 bases fit TRBD1. Per germline, CDR1 SGHRS and CDR2 YFSETQ. V was pared by 4 bases and J by 0 bases, with 6 bases of the junction left unmatched. The CDR3 extends over 15 amino acids. CDR3 DNA: TGCGCCAGCAGCCCGGGACAGCGAATGAACACTGAAGCTTTCTTT. Its translation: CASSPGQRMNTEAFF. Full variable domain (rest looked up from reference TRBV5-1 and TRBJ1-1): KAGVTQTPRYLIKTRGQQVTLSCSPISGHRSVSWYQQTPGQGLQFLFEYFSETQRNKGNFPGRFSGRQFSNSRSEMNVSTLELGDSALYLCASSPGQRMNTEAFFGQGTRLTVV.

The chain recombines TRBV5-4 with TRBJ1-6, with 7 bases identical to TRBD1. The germline CDR1 and CDR2 sequences are SGHNT and YYREEE (reference sequence). V was pared by 3 bases and J by 10 bases, with 13 bases of the junction left unmatched. CDR3 length: 16 amino acids. CDR3 protein: CASSSDRTGVGSPLHF. The CDR3, as DNA: TGTGCCAGCAGCTCCGATAGAACAGGGGTTGGATCACCCCTCCACTTT.

The chain has TRBV5-8 and TRBJ1-2; no reliable D call. Germline V CDR1 and CDR2: SGHTS, YDEGEE. CDR3 length: 13 amino acids. Trimming stripped 1 base from V and 2 bases from J, with 6 bases between. The CDR3 DNA is TGTGCCAGCAGCTTGTTCCAGAACTATGGCTACACCTTC. Its protein is CASSLFQNYGYTF.

The CDR3 loop reads CASSFGSSSEKLFF. CDR3 DNA: TGTGCCAGCAGCTTCGGGTCCTCCTCGGAAAAACTGTTTTTT. The chain recombines TRBV11-1 with TRBJ1-4; D remains ambiguous. The CDR3 is made up of 14 amino acids. V dropped 3 bases and J dropped 8 bases, with 13 bases sitting between them. In germline, CDR1 is SGHAT, CDR2 FQDESV (reference sequence).

The table lists this clone with a count of one. The rearrangement joins TRBV7-8 to TRBJ1-3; no clear D gene. V was clipped by 7 bases and J by 0 bases, with 7 bases between them. The CDR3 has 13 amino acids. Germline CDR1 is SGHVS and CDR2 is FQNEAQ. The CDR3 loop is CASTESSGNTIYF. The DNA of the CDR3 is TGTGCCAGCACAGAGAGCTCTGGAAACACCATATATTTT.

The V and J genes are TRBV5-4 and TRBJ2-3; D is possibly TRBD1 (7 bases). The germline gives CDR1 SGHNT, CDR2 YYREEE (reference sequence). This CDR3 comprises 15 residues. Trimming removed 1 base from V and 4 bases from J, with 13 bases in between. The CDR3 loop reads CASSLNTGEADTQYF. CDR3 DNA sequence: TGTGCCAGCAGCTTGAATACAGGGGAGGCAGATACGCAGTATTTT.